A single TCR beta chain is shown here with its context. Antigen: not known. The data are from a study of T cells expressing NK-cell markers. Generation of TCR beta cDNA was performed by 5'RACE template switching incorporating UMIs. Using the 5' RACE reads, TCRdb records one entry per CDR3 protein without DNA. This listing includes about 460,000 distinct CDR3 sequences. Overall study results and limits: The leading position in the CD3+CD56-NKG2C+ fraction of a handful of donors also went to these clonotypes. More than five of the donors carried dominant NKG2C+ clonotypes that took up about 1.0-7.0% of their CD8+ T cells. No clear determination of HCMV specificity was made for expanded NKG2C+ T cell clones.

The CDR3 extends over 14 amino acids. Germline V gene data show CDR1 as MRHNA and CDR2 as SNTAGT. Source material: blood T cells: a sorted CD56 or NKG2C T cell subset, CD4+ or CD8+ T cells, or bulk PBMC T cells (not recorded which). This chain uses TRBV6-4 with TRBJ2-1; TCRdb picks TRBD2, but there is no DNA to check that call. This sequence originates from a woman between 50 and 59 years old in good health. The CDR3: CASSAIAGESRQFF.